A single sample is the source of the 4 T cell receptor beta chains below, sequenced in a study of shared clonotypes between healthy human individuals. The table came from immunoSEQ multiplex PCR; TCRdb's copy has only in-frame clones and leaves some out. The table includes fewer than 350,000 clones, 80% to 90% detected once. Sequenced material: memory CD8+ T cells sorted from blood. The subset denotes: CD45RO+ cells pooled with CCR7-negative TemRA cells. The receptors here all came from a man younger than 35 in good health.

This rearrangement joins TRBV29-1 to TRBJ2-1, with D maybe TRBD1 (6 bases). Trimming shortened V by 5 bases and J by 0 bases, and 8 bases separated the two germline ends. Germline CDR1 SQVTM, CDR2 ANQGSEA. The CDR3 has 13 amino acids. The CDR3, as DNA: TGCAGCGTTCAGGACAGCTCCTACAATGAGCAGTTCTTC. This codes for CSVQDSSYNEQFF.

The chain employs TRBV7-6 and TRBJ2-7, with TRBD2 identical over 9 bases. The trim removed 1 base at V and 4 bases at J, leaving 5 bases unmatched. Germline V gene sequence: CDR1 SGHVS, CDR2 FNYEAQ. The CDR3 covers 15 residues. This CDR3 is CASSLEAGGIYEQYF. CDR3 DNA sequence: TGTGCCAGCAGCTTAGAAGCGGGAGGTATATACGAGCAGTACTTC. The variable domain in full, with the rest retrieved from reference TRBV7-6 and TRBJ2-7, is GAGVSQSPRYKVTKRGQDVALRCDPISGHVSLYWYRQALGQGPEFLTYFNYEAQQDKSGLPNDRFSAERPEGSISTLTIQRTEQRDSAMYRCASSLEAGGIYEQYFGPGTRLTVT.

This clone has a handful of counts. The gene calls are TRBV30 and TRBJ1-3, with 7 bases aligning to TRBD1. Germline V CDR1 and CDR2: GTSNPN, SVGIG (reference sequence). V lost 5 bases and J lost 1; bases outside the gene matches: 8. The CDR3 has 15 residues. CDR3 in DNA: TGTGCCTGGGGGACAGAAAACTTATCTGGAAACACCATATATTTT. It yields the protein CAWGTENLSGNTIYF.

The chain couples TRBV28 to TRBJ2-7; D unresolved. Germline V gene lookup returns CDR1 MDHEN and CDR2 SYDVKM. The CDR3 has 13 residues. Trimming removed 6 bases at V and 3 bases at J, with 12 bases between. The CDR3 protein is CASSHRIDYEQYF. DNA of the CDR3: TGTGCCAGCAGCCACCGCATCGACTACGAGCAGTACTTC.